The 31 T cell receptor beta chains below come from one sample, sequenced in a study of siplizumab effects on memory and regulatory T cells. Only in-frame clones appear in the TCRdb table, and some are missing; sequencing was by immunoSEQ multiplex PCR. Among around 13,000 clones listed, 30% to 50% were seen once. The mixed lymphocyte reaction cells were held in coculture (37°C) for around 6 days. What these receptors recognize is not known. Material for sequencing was CFSE-low (dividing) CD8+ T cells sorted from an allogeneic mixed lymphocyte reaction. The source of these receptors is a human donor in good health; the cells came from an allogeneic mixed lymphocyte reaction.

The rearrangement joins TRBV19 to TRBJ2-1, with a possible D match to TRBD2 (6 bases). V lost 1 base and J 4 bases, leaving 11 bases between the germline ends. The CDR3 sequence is 15 residues long. CDR1 is LNHDA and CDR2 is SQIVND in the germline V gene (reference sequence). CDR3 region: CASSIGGTLYNEQFF. The CDR3 DNA reads TGTGCCAGTAGTATAGGGGGGACTCTATACAATGAGCAGTTCTTC.

V and J are TRBV27 and TRBJ2-7; tentatively, D is TRBD1 (5 bases). The CDR3 length is 15 residues. Germline V gene sequence: CDR1 MNHEY, CDR2 SMNVEV (reference sequence). The V gene lost 2 bases and the J gene lost 4 bases, with 15 bases spanning the gap. The CDR3 here is CASSLAGPKNYEQYF. The CDR3 DNA sequence: TGTGCCAGCAGTTTAGCAGGGCCCAAAAATTACGAGCAGTACTTC.

This clone was counted a few times. The chain couples TRBV19 to TRBJ2-7; possibly TRBD1 for D (5 bases). This CDR3 is built from 13 residues. Germline lookup yields CDR1 LNHDA and CDR2 SQIVND (reference sequence). V lost 5 bases, J lost 2 bases, and 10 bases lay in between. The CDR3 bases are TGTGCCAGTAGTCAGGCAGGGACCTACGAGCAGTACTTC. As protein: CASSQAGTYEQYF.

The gene calls are TRBV10-1 and TRBJ2-4; 9 nucleotides agree with TRBD1. The CDR3 covers 21 residues. Germline CDR1 reads WNHNN; CDR2 reads SYGVQD (reference sequence). Trimming removed 2 bases from V and 0 bases from J; junction bases left unmatched: 17. In DNA, the CDR3 is TGCGCCAGCAGTGAGCCTTGTCCCGGGACAGGGATGAAGTCAGCCAAAAACATTCAGTACTTC. This translates into CASSEPCPGTGMKSAKNIQYF.

This clone was picked up one time. This chain uses TRBV10-3 with TRBJ2-3, with 9 nucleotides matching TRBD2. The germline V gene has CDR1 ENHRY and CDR2 SYGVKD. The CDR3 contains 14 residues. V was clipped by 9 bases and J by 4 bases; unmatched bases: 8. The DNA of the CDR3 is TGTGCCATGCGAACGGGGACTAGCTCAGATACGCAGTATTTT. Translated, it gives CAMRTGTSSDTQYF.

This chain connects TRBV5-1 to TRBJ2-2; D might be TRBD1 (5 bases). The germline V gene encodes CDR1 SGHRS and CDR2 YFSETQ. V was clipped by 4 bases and J by 3 bases, with 19 bases between them. The CDR3 has 17 amino acids. The CDR3 region is CASSALQAGQHTGELFF. The CDR3 region has the DNA TGCGCCAGCAGCGCTTTACAGGCCGGACAACACACCGGGGAGCTGTTTTTT.

Here the CDR3 DNA reads TGTGCCAGCAGTACCCGGGACAGGGGCCCACAATCGCAGTTCTTC. It encodes CASSTRDRGPQSQFF. This chain uses TRBV27 with TRBJ2-1; TRBD1 matches 10 bases. V trimming: 5 bases; J trimming: 12 bases; junction bases outside the gene matches: 13. CDR1 MNHEY and CDR2 SMNVEV come from the germline V gene (reference sequence). The CDR3 length is 15 residues.

This sequence joins TRBV4-1 and TRBJ2-7; D remains ambiguous. V lost 0 bases and J lost 0, with 3 bases in between. Germline CDR1 and CDR2: MGHRA and YSYEKL. CDR3 length equals 13 residues. The CDR3 sequence: CASSQDYSYEQYF. DNA for the CDR3: TGCGCCAGCAGCCAAGACTACTCCTACGAGCAGTACTTC.

Notes on this clone: One end of the junction varies from germline; a read error may be responsible. The CDR3 region has the DNA TGTGCCAGCAGCCAAGAACCCGGGAGAGGGTCCTACGGGCAGTACTTC. This sequence encodes CASSQEPGRGSYGQYF. This sequence joins TRBV4-2 and TRBJ2-7; weak D call: TRBD2 (6 bases). Germline CDR1 and CDR2: LGHNA and YNFKEQ. This CDR3 is 16 amino acids long.

The chain combines TRBV9 with TRBJ1-4; D is uncertain. The V gene lost 3 bases and the J gene lost 4 bases, with 13 bases spanning the gap. Germline CDR1 and CDR2: SGDLS and YYNGEE. This CDR3 has 15 residues. CDR3 protein: CASSASGLGNEKLFF. The CDR3 nucleotides are TGTGCCAGCAGCGCCTCGGGGTTGGGTAATGAAAAACTGTTTTTT. Using reference TRBV9 and TRBJ1-4 for the parts outside the CDR3, the full variable domain is DSGVTQTPKHLITATGQRVTLRCSPRSGDLSVYWYQQSLDQGLQFLIQYYNGEERAKGNILERFSAQQFPDLHSELNLSSLELGDSALYFCASSASGLGNEKLFFGSGTQLSVL.

This clone is medium-sized in the sample. The J gene is TRBJ1-1, the V gene TRBV4-1; unclear D gene. V dropped 2 bases and J dropped 9 bases, with 10 bases sitting between them. There are 12 residues in the CDR3. CDR1 is MGHRA and CDR2 is YSYEKL in the germline V gene. Here the CDR3 reads CASSQPQVQAFF. DNA for the CDR3: TGCGCCAGCAGCCAACCGCAGGTACAAGCTTTCTTT.

This clone is deemed medium-sized. The rearrangement uses TRBV7-9 and TRBJ1-1; TRBD1 is a possible D gene (5 bases). The CDR3 loop spans 15 amino acids. Germline CDR1 and CDR2: SEHNR and FQNEAQ (reference sequence). Trimming cost V 0 bases and J 0 bases, with 8 bases left between them. The CDR3 protein is CASSLAGRVNTEAFF. The DNA of the CDR3 is TGTGCCAGCAGCTTAGCGGGCAGGGTGAACACTGAAGCTTTCTTT.

The rearrangement joins TRBV7-9 to TRBJ2-5, with TRBD2 as a possible D gene (6 bases). This CDR3 region has 15 residues. Germline values: CDR1 SEHNR, CDR2 FQNEAQ (reference sequence). V lost 2 bases to trimming and J lost 2 bases, with 12 bases between them. CDR3 residues: CASSLTLAQQETQYF. The CDR3 DNA is TGTGCCAGCAGCTTAACCCTAGCGCAACAAGAGACCCAGTACTTC.

The chain uses TRBV7-6 and TRBJ2-7; tentatively, D is TRBD1 (7 bases). The CDR3 loop spans 13 amino acids. CDR1 is SGHVS, CDR2 FNYEAQ, per germline. V dropped 4 bases and J dropped 2 bases, with 9 bases sitting between them. CDR3 coding DNA: TGTGCCAGCAGCTCCAGGGGGGCCTACGAGCAGTACTTC. It encodes CASSSRGAYEQYF.

This sequence joins TRBV11-2 and TRBJ2-5; D tentatively reads TRBD1 or TRBD2 (5 bases each). CDR1 and CDR2 from the germline V gene are SGHAT and FQNNGV. Trimming took off 8 bases at V and 3 bases at J, with 13 bases between the two ends. The CDR3 sequence is 13 residues long. CDR3 in amino acids: CASVGPFEETQYF. The DNA of the CDR3 is TGTGCCAGCGTGGGACCATTTGAAGAGACCCAGTACTTC. Full variable domain (missing parts from reference TRBV11-2 and TRBJ2-5): EAGVAQSPRYKIIEKRQSVAFWCNPISGHATLYWYQQILGQGPKLLIQFQNNGVVDDSQLPKDRFSAERLKGVDSTLKIQPAKLEDSAVYLCASVGPFEETQYFGPGTRLLVL.

The chain carries TRBV11-2 and TRBJ2-5; D call uncertain. The assigned J gene may be wrong: the sequence end matches TRBJ2-7 better. Germline CDR1 SGHAT, CDR2 FQNNGV. CDR3 length: 14 residues. CDR3 bases: TGTGCCACGAAAGAATGGGCGGCCGACTACGAGCAGTACTTC. The encoded protein is CATKEWAADYEQYF.

V is TRBV19 and J is TRBJ2-2, with D possibly matching TRBD1 (6 bases). The length of the CDR3 is 15 residues. The V gene lost 3 bases and the J gene lost 3 bases, with 11 bases spanning the gap. Germline CDR1 reads LNHDA; CDR2 reads SQIVND (reference sequence). This CDR3 is CASSILQGHTGELFF. The CDR3 DNA is TGTGCCAGTAGTATTCTACAGGGACACACCGGGGAGCTGTTTTTT. Variable domain in full (rest from reference TRBV19 and TRBJ2-2): DGGITQSPKYLFRKEGQNVTLSCEQNLNHDAMYWYRQDPGQGLRLIYYSQIVNDFQKGDIAEGYSVSREKKESFPLTVTSAQKNPTAFYLCASSILQGHTGELFFGEGSRLTVL.

This chain uses TRBV4-2 with TRBJ2-3; 10 positions match TRBD2. V lost 2 bases and J lost 4; bases outside the gene matches: 9. The V gene's germline CDR1 is LGHNA and CDR2 YNFKEQ. There are 17 residues in the CDR3. In nucleotides, the CDR3 is TGTGCCAGCAGCCAAACCATGCGAACTAGCGGGGCAGATACGCAGTATTTT. Encoded protein: CASSQTMRTSGADTQYF.

The chain carries TRBV14 and TRBJ2-1; perhaps TRBD2 as D (5 bases). V was clipped by 2 bases and J by 10 bases, with 12 bases between them. The CDR3 consists of 13 residues. Per the germline V gene, CDR1 is SGHDN and CDR2 is FVKESK. The CDR3 DNA reads as TGTGCCAGCAGCCAAATATCACCGGGAGAGCAGTTCTTC. Its translation is CASSQISPGEQFF.

The chain carries TRBV6-5 and TRBJ2-5; 9 bases match TRBD2. Germline V lookup: CDR1 MNHEY, CDR2 SVGAGI. The CDR3 contains 15 residues. The J segment lost 5 bases and the V segment lost 3 bases, leaving 7 bases of the junction unmatched. CDR3 sequence reads: CASSYGGGAGETQYF. The CDR3 nucleotides are TGTGCCAGCAGTTATGGCGGGGGGGCTGGGGAGACCCAGTACTTC.

This clone showed up just a few times. The chain recombines TRBV30 with TRBJ2-1; no definite D call. Trimming shortened V by 2 bases and J by 6 bases, and 14 bases separated the two germline ends. This CDR3 comprises 14 residues. The germline V gene has CDR1 GTSNPN and CDR2 SVGIG (reference sequence). CDR3 amino acids: CAWSRLLPANEQFF. The CDR3 nucleotides read TGTGCCTGGAGTAGGCTCTTACCTGCCAATGAGCAGTTCTTC.

The V and J genes are TRBV7-9 and TRBJ2-1; D is possibly TRBD2 (6 bases). This CDR3 has 18 amino acids. V was trimmed by 1 base and J by 3 bases, leaving 19 bases between them. CDR1 and CDR2 from the germline V gene are SEHNR and FQNEAQ (reference sequence). CDR3 residues: CASSLVAGGGPFYNEQFF. As DNA, the CDR3 is TGTGCCAGCAGCTTAGTTGCTGGGGGAGGTCCCTTCTACAATGAGCAGTTCTTC.

This chain connects TRBV21-1 to TRBJ1-5. TRBV21-1 constitutes a pseudogene. The CDR3 is 12 residues long. CDR3 sequence reads: CATSTSNQPQHF. Here the CDR3 DNA reads TGTGCCACATCTACTAGCAATCAGCCCCAGCATTTT.

There are a few counts of this clone. The V gene is TRBV4-3, the J gene TRBJ1-1; 10 positions agree with TRBD1. This CDR3 spans 15 amino acids. Unmatched junction bases numbered 2, after V lost 4 bases and J lost 0 bases. Germline assignment: CDR1 LGHNA and CDR2 YSLEER. CDR3 region: CASSLGQGLNTEAFF. The CDR3 region has the DNA TGCGCCAGCAGCCTGGGACAGGGGCTGAACACTGAAGCTTTCTTT.

The V and J genes are TRBV13 and TRBJ1-1, with D possibly TRBD1 on 6 matching bases. The CDR3 length is 13 residues. The ends were cut back, 5 bases at V and 1 base at J, with 8 bases in the middle. The germline V gene has CDR1 PRHDT and CDR2 FYEKMQ (reference sequence). CDR3 residues: CASSLQGNTEAFF. In nucleotides, the CDR3 is TGTGCCAGCAGCCTACAGGGGAACACTGAAGCTTTCTTT.

The CDR3: CATSRDSGRGQRGTQYF. The CDR3 DNA reads as TGTGCCACCAGCAGAGATTCCGGCAGGGGGCAGAGAGGGACCCAGTACTTC. The chain has TRBV15 and TRBJ2-5, with 8 bases that match TRBD1. V shed 0 bases and J 7 bases; nucleotides not matched to a gene: 13. The CDR3 runs to 17 residues. CDR1 LNHNV and CDR2 YYDKDF come from the germline V gene (reference sequence).

This CDR3 reads CASGRTGDTGELFF. CDR3 nucleotides: TGTGCCAGCGGCCGGACAGGGGACACCGGGGAGCTGTTTTTT. The genes are TRBV9 and TRBJ2-2; TRBD1 agrees at 9 bases. The CDR3 is 14 residues long. The germline V gene has CDR1 SGDLS and CDR2 YYNGEE. Losses at the gene ends were 7 bases for V and 3 bases for J; bases not matched to a gene: 4.

This chain uses TRBV19 with TRBJ2-2; D is unclear. The germline V and J ends were trimmed by 3 bases and 5 bases, with 4 bases remaining between them. The CDR3 extends over 12 amino acids. Germline V gene sequence: CDR1 LNHDA, CDR2 SQIVND (reference sequence). This CDR3 reads CASSIGTGELFF. CDR3 bases: TGTGCCAGTAGTATTGGTACCGGGGAGCTGTTTTTT.

This chain uses TRBV6-5 with TRBJ2-5; D is perhaps TRBD2 (6 bases). CDR3 length: 15 amino acids. The V and J ends lost 0 bases and 5 bases respectively, with 13 bases between them. Germline V gene lookup returns CDR1 MNHEY and CDR2 SVGAGI. CDR3 sequence reads: CASSYSGGSGETQYF. In DNA, the CDR3 is TGTGCCAGCAGTTACTCTGGGGGGAGCGGTGAGACCCAGTACTTC.

The chain recombines TRBV18 with TRBJ1-1; no definite D call. CDR1 and CDR2 from the germline V gene are KGHSH and LQKENI. The CDR3 spans 13 residues. Trimming shortened V by 2 bases and J by 1 base, and 5 bases separated the two germline ends. Here the CDR3 reads CASSPKGNTEAFF. The DNA of the CDR3 is TGTGCCAGCTCACCAAAGGGGAACACTGAAGCTTTCTTT.

The rearrangement links TRBV11-3 to TRBJ2-1; 9 bases map to TRBD2. The CDR3 extends over 15 amino acids. V shed 2 bases and J 6 bases; nucleotides not matched to a gene: 5. CDR1 is SGHNT, CDR2 YENEEA, per germline. CDR3 DNA sequence: TGTGCCAGCAGCTTATGGGCGGGAGGGGGCAATGAGCAGTTCTTC. Amino acid sequence: CASSLWAGGGNEQFF.